The entry that follows covers one T cell receptor (beta chain) sequence. Sequenced by immunoSEQ multiplex PCR; TCRdb stores in-frame clones only, minus some. The data hold 250,000 to 350,000 clones, with around 87% observed a single time. This specimen comes from a study of blood T cell repertoires in COVID-19. Study-level background: Some COVID-19 samples were acute and others convalescent; all came from the United States, Italy and Spain.

The length of the CDR3 is 13 residues. Germline V gene data show CDR1 as SGHAT and CDR2 as FQNNGV. V was cut by 0 bases and J by 6 bases, with 6 bases left in between. The V gene is TRBV11-2, the J gene TRBJ2-1; D unresolved. The receptor comes from a woman aged 45 to 65 who had recovered from COVID-19. The source material was peripheral blood. CDR3 residues: CASSLDRSNEQFF. The CDR3 nucleotides read TGTGCCAGCAGCTTAGACAGGTCCAATGAGCAGTTCTTC.